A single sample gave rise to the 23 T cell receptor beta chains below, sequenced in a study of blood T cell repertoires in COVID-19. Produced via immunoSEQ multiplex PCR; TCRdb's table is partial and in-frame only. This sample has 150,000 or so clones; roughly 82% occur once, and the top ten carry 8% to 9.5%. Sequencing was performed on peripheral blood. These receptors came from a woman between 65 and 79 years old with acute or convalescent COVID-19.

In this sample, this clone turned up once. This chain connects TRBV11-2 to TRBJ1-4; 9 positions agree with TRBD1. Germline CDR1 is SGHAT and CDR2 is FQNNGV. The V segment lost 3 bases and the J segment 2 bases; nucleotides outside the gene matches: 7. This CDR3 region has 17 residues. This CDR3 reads CASSFTGGGNTNEKLFF. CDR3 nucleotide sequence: TGTGCCAGCAGCTTTACAGGGGGCGGTAATACTAATGAAAAACTGTTTTTT.

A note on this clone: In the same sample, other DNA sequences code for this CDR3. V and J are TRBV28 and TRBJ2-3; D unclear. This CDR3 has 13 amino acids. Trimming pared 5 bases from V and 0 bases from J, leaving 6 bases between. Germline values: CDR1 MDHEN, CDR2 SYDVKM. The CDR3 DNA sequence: TGTGCCAGCAGTACACCCAGCACAGATACGCAGTATTTT. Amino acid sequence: CASSTPSTDTQYF.

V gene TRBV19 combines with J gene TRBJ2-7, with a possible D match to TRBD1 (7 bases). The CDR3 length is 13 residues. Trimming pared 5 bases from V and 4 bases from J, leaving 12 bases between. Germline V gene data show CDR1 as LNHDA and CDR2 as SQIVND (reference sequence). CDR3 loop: CASSPGGSYEQYF. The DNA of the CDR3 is TGTGCCAGTAGTCCAGGGGGGAGTTACGAGCAGTACTTC.

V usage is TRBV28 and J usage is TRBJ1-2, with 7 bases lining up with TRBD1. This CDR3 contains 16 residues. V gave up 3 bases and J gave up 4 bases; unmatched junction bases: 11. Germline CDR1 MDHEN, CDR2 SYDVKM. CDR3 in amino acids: CASSFPGTAAIYGYTF. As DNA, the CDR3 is TGTGCCAGCAGTTTCCCCGGGACAGCGGCCATCTATGGCTACACCTTC.

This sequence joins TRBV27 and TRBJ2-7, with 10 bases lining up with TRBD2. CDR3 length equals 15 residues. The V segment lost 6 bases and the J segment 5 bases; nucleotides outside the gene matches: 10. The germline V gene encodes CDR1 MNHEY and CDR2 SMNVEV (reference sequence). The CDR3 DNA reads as TGTGCCAGCAGGTCTCTAGCGGGAGCATTCAACGAGCAGTACTTC. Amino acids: CASRSLAGAFNEQYF.

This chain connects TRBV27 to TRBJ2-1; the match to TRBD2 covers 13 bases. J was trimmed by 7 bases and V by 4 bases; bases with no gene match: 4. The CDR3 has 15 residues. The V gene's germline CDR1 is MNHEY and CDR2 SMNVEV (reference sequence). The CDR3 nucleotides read TGTGCCAGCAGTTACAGACTAGCGGGAGGAAATGAGCAGTTCTTC. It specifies CASSYRLAGGNEQFF.

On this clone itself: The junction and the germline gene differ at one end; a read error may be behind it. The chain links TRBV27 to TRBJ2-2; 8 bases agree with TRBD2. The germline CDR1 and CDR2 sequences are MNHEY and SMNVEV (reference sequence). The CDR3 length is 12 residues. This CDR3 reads CASSLSSGKLFF. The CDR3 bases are TGTGCCAGCAGTTTATCTAGCGGGAAGCTGTTTTTT.

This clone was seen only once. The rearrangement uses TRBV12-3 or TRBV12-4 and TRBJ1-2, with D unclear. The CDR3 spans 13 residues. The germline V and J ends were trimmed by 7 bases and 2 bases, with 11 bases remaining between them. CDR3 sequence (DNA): TGTGCCAGCAACCTAGCGGGGAACTATGGCTACACCTTC. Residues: CASNLAGNYGYTF.

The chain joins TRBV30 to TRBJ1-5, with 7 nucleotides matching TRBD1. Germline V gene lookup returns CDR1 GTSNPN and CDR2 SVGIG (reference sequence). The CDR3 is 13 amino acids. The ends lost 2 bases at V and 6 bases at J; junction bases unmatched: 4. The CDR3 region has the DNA TGTGCCTGGAGTCGGCAGGGGGGTCAGCCCCAGCATTTT. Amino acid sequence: CAWSRQGGQPQHF.

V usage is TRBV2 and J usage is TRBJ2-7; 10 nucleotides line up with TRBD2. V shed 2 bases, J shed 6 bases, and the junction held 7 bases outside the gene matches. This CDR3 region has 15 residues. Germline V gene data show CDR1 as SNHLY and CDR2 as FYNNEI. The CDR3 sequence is CASSERGLAGAEQYF. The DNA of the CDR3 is TGTGCCAGCAGTGAACGTGGGCTAGCGGGAGCCGAGCAGTACTTC.

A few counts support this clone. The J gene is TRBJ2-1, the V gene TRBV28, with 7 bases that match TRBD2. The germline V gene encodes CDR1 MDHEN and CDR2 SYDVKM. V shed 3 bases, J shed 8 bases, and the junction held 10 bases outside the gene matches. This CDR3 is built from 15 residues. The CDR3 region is CASSFYGLGLDEQFF. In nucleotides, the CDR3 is TGTGCCAGCAGTTTTTACGGACTAGGTCTGGATGAGCAGTTCTTC.

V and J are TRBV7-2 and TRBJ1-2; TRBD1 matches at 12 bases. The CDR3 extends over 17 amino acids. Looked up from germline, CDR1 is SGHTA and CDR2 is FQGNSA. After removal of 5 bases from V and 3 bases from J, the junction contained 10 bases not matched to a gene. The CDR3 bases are TGTGCCAGCAGCCTCCACGGGGGACAGGGGGCGGACTATGGCTACACCTTC. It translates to CASSLHGGQGADYGYTF.

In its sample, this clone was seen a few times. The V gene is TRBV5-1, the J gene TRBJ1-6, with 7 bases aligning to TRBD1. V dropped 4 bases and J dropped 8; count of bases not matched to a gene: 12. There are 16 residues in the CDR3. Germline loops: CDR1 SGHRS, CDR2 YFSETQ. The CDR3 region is CASSPEGGGDHSPLHF. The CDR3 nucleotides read TGCGCCAGCAGCCCGGAAGGAGGGGGCGATCATTCACCCCTCCACTTT.

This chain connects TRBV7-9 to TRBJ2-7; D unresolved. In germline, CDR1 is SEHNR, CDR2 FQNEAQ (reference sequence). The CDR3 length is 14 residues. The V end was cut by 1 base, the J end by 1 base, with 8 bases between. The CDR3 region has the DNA TGTGCCAGCAGCTTAGGACGAGGTTCCTACGAGCAGTACTTC. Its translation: CASSLGRGSYEQYF. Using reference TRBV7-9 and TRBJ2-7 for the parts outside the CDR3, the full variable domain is DTGVSQNPRHKITKRGQNVTFRCDPISEHNRLYWYRQTLGQGPEFLTYFQNEAQLEKSRLLSDRFSAERPKGSFSTLEIQRTEQGDSAMYLCASSLGRGSYEQYFGPGTRLTVT.

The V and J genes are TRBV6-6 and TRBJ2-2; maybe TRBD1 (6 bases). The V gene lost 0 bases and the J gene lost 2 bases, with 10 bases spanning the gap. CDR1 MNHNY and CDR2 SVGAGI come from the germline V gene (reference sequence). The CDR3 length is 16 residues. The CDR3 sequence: CASSYSYRVNTGELFF. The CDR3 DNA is TGTGCCAGCAGTTACTCGTACAGGGTAAACACCGGGGAGCTGTTTTTT.

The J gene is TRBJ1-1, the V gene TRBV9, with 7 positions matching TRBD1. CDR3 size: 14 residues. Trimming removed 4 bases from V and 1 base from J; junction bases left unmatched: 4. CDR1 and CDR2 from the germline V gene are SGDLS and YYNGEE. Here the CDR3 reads CASSRGTANTEAFF. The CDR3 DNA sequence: TGTGCCAGCAGCCGAGGGACAGCGAACACTGAAGCTTTCTTT. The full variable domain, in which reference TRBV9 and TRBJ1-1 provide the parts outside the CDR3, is DSGVTQTPKHLITATGQRVTLRCSPRSGDLSVYWYQQSLDQGLQFLIQYYNGEERAKGNILERFSAQQFPDLHSELNLSSLELGDSALYFCASSRGTANTEAFFGQGTRLTVV.

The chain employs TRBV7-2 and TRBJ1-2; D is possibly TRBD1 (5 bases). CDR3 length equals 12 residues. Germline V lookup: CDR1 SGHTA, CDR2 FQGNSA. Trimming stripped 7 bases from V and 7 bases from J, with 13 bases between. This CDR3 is CASNRGTGGYTF. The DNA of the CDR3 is TGTGCCAGCAACCGGGGGACGGGTGGCTACACCTTC.

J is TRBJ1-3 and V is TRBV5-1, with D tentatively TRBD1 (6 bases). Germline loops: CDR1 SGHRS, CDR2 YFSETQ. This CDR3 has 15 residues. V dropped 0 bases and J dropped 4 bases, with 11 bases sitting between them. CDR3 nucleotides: TGCGCCAGCAGCTTGGCCTATGGACAGGGAAACACCATATATTTT. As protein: CASSLAYGQGNTIYF.

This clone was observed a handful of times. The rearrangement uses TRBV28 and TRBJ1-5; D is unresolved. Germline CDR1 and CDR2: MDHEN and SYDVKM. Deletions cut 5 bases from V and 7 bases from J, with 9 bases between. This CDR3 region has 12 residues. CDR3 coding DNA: TGTGCCAGCAGTATAAAGCTACAGCCCCAGCATTTT. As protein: CASSIKLQPQHF.

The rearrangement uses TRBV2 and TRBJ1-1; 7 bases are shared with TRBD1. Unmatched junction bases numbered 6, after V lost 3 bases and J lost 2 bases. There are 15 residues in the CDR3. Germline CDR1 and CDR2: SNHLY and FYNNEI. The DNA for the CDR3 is TGTGCCAGCAGTGAGACAGGGCGATCAAACACTGAAGCTTTCTTT. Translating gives CASSETGRSNTEAFF.

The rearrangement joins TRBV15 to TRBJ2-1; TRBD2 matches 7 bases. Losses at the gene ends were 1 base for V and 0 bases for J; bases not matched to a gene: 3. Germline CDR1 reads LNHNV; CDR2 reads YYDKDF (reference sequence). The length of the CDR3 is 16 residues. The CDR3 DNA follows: TGTGCCACCAGCAGAGGCCGGGACTACTCCTACAATGAGCAGTTCTTC. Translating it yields CATSRGRDYSYNEQFF.

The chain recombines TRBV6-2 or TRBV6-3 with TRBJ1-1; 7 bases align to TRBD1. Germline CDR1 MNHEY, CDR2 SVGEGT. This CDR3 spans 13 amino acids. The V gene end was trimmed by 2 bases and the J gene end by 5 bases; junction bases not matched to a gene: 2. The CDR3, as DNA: TGTGCCAGCAGTTACCTACAGGGGACTGAAGCTTTCTTT. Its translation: CASSYLQGTEAFF.

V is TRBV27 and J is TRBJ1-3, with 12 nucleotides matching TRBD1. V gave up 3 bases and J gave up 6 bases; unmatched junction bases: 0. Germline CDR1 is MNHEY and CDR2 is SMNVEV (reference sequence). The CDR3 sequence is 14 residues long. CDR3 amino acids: CASSLGQGANTIYF. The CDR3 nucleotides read TGTGCCAGCAGTTTGGGACAGGGGGCAAACACCATATATTTT.